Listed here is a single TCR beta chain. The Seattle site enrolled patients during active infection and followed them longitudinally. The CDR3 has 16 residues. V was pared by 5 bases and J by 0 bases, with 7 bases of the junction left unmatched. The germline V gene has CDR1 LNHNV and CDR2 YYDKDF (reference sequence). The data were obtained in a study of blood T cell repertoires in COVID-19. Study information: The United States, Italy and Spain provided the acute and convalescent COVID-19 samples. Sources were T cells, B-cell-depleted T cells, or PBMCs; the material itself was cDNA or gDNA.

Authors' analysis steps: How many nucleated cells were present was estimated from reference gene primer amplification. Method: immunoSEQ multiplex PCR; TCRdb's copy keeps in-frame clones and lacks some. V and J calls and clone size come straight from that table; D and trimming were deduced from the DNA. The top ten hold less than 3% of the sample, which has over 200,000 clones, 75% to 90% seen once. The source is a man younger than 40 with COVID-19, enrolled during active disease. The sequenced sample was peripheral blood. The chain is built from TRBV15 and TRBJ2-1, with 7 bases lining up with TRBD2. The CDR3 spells CATSLEGGSSYNEQFF. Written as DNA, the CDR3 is TGTGCCACCAGCTTAGAGGGCGGGAGCTCCTACAATGAGCAGTTCTTC.